This TCR beta chain was identified in a study of blood T cell repertoires in COVID-19. Study-level information: T cells, B-cell-depleted T cells, or PBMCs provided the cDNA or gDNA that served as material.

Germline CDR1 reads GTSNPN; CDR2 reads SVGIG (reference sequence). CDR3 length: 15 residues. The junction had 11 bases not matched to a gene; V was cut back by 2 bases and J by 9 bases. In the authors' workflow: Estimation of nucleated cell counts relied on the amplification of reference gene primers. Using immunoSEQ multiplex PCR, the repertoire was profiled, and TCRdb retains in-frame clones only, with some absent. V and J calls and clone size are copied from that table; D and trimming were computed from the DNA. The table shows about 140,000 clones, with about 85% occurring only once. V is TRBV30 and J is TRBJ2-3; 10 bases agree with TRBD2. The sequencing input was peripheral blood. The TCR was taken from a human donor in a cohort sampled during active COVID-19. The CDR3 reads CAWSRPKREGRTQYF. CDR3 in DNA: TGTGCCTGGAGTAGGCCCAAGCGGGAGGGCCGGACGCAGTATTTT.